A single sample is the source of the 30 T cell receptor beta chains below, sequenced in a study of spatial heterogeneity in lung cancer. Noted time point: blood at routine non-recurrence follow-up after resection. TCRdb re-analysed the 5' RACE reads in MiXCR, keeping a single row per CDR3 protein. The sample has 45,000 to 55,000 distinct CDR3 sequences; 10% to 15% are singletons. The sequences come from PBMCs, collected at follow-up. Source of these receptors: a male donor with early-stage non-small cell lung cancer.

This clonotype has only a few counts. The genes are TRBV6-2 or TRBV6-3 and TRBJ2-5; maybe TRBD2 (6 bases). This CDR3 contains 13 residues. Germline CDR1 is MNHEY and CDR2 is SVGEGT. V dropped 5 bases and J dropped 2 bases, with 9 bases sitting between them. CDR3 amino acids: CASSRDWQETQYF. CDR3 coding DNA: TGTGCCAGCAGTCGGGACTGGCAAGAGACCCAGTACTTC.

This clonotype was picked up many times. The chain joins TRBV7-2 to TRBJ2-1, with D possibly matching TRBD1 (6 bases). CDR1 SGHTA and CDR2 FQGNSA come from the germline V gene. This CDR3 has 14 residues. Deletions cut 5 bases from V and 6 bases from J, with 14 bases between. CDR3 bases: TGTGCCAGCAGCCCGTTGAGGGGGTCCAATGAGCAGTTCTTC. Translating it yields CASSPLRGSNEQFF.

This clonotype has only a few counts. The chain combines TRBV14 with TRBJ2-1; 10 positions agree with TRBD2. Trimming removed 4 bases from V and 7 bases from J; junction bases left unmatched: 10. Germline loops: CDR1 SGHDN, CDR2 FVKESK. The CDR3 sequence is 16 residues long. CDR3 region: CASSPPGLARLNEQFF. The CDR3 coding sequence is TGTGCCAGCAGCCCCCCGGGACTAGCGCGGCTGAATGAGCAGTTCTTC.

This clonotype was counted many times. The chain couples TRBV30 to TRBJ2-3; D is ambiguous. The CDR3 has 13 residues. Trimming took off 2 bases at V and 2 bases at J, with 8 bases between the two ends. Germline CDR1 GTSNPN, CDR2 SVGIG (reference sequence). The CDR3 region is CAWSPGFTDTQYF. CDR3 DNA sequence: TGTGCCTGGAGTCCCGGATTCACAGATACGCAGTATTTT.

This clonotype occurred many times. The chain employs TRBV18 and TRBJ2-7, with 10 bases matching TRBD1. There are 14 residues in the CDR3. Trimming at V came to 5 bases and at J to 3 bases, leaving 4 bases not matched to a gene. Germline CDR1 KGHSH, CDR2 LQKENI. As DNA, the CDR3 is TGTGCCAGCTCAGGCAGGGACAGGGGCTACGAGCAGTACTTC. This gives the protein CASSGRDRGYEQYF.

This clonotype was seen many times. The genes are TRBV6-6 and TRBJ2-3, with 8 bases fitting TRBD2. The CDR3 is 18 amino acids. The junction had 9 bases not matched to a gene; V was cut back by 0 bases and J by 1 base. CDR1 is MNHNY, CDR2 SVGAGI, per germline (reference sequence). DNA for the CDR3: TGTGCCAGCAGTTACTCTGAGCGGGGGAGAGCCCGCACAGATACGCAGTATTTT. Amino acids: CASSYSERGRARTDTQYF.

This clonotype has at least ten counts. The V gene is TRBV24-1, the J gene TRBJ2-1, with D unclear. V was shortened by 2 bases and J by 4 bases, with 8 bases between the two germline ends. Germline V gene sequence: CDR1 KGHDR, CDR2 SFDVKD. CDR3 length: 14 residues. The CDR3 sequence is CATSDSNRYNEQFF. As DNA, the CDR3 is TGTGCCACCAGTGATTCTAACAGATACAATGAGCAGTTCTTC.

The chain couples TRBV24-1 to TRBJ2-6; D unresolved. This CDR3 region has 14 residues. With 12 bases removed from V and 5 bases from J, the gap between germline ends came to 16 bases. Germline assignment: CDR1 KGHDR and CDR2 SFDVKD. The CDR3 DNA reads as TGTGCCGGCCCGCCCCGGCCCCGGGCCAACGTCCTGACTTTC. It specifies CAGPPRPRANVLTF.

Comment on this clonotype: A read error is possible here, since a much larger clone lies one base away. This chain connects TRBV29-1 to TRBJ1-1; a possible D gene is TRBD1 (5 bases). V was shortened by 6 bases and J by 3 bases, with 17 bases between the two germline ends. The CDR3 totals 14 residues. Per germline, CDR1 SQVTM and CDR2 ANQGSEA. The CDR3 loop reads CSVTTEPMYTEAFF. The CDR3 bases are TGCAGCGTGACGACAGAACCCATGTACACTGAAGCTTTCTTT.

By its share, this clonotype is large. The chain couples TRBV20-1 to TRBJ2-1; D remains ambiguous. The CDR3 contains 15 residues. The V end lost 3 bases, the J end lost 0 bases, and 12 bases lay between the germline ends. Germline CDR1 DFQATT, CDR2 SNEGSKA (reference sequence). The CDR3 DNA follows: TGCAGTGCTAGCCAAGTTCCTAGCTCCTACAATGAGCAGTTCTTC. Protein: CSASQVPSSYNEQFF.

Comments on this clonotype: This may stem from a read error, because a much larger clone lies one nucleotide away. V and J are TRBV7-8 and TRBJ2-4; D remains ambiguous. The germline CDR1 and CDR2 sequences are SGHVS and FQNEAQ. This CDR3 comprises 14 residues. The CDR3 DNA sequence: TGTGCCAGCAGCTTAGCCAGAGCCAAAAACATTCCGTACTTC. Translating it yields CASSLARAKNIPYF.

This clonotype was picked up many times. The CDR3 DNA is TGTGCCAGCAGTTACTCGAGTGGGGGACTCGGAGAGACCCAGTACTTC. Translating gives CASSYSSGGLGETQYF. The rearrangement links TRBV6-6 to TRBJ2-5; maybe TRBD2 (6 bases). CDR3 size: 16 residues. Germline values: CDR1 MNHNY, CDR2 SVGAGI (reference sequence). Trimming stripped 0 bases from V and 4 bases from J, with 15 bases between.

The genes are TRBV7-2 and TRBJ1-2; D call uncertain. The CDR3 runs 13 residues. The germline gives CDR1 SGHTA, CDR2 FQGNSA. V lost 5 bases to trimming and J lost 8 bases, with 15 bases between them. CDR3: CASSPVMEGGYTF. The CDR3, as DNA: TGTGCCAGCAGCCCCGTTATGGAAGGCGGCTACACCTTC.

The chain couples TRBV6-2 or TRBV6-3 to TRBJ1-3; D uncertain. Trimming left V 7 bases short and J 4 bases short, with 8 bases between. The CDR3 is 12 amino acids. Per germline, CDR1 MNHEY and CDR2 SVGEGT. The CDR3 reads CASNDGGNTIYF. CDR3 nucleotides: TGTGCCAGCAATGACGGAGGAAACACCATATATTTT.

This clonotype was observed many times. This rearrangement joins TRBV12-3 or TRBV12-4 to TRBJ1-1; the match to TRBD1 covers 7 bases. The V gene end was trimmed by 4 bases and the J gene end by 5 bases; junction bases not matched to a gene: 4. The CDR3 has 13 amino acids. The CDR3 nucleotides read TGTGCCAGCAGTTCACAGGGGAAAACTGAAGCTTTCTTT. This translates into CASSSQGKTEAFF.

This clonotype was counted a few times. The CDR3 loop is CASRSRLNQPQHF. CDR3 coding DNA: TGTGCCAGCAGGAGCCGGTTGAATCAGCCCCAGCATTTT. The chain combines TRBV12-3 or TRBV12-4 with TRBJ1-5; D gene unclear. The CDR3 has 13 amino acids. V was clipped by 6 bases and J by 4 bases, with 10 bases between them.

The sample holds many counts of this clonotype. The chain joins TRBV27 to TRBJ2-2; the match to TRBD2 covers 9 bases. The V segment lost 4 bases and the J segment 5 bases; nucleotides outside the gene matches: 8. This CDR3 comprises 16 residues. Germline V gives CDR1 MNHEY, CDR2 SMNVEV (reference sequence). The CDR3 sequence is CASSSREREVTGELFF. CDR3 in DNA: TGTGCCAGCAGTTCCCGGGAGCGGGAGGTGACCGGGGAGCTGTTTTTT.

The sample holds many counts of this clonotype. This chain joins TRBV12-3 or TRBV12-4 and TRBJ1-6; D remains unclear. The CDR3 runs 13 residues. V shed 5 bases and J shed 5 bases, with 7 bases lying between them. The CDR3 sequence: CASSPSHNSPLHF. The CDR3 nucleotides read TGTGCCAGCAGTCCGTCCCATAATTCACCCCTCCACTTT.

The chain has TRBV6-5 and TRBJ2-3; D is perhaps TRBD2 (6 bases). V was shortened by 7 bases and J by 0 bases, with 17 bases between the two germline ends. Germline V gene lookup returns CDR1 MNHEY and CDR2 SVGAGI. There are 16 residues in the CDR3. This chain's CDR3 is CASTPLGDFSTDTQYF. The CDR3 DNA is TGTGCCAGCACCCCCCTCGGGGACTTTAGCACAGATACGCAGTATTTT.

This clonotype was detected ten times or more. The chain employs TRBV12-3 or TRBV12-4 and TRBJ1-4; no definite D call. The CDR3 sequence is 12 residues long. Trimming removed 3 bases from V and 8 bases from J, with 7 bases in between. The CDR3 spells CASSFVEEKLFF. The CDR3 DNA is TGTGCCAGCAGTTTCGTCGAGGAAAAACTGTTTTTT.

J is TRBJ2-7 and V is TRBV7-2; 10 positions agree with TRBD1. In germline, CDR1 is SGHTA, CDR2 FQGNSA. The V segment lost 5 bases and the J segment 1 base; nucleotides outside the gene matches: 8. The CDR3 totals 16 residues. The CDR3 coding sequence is TGTGCCAGCAGCGCGGCTCCGGGACAGGGGTCCTACGAGCAGTACTTC. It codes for CASSAAPGQGSYEQYF.

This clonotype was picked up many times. The CDR3 sequence: CASSARQGDGYTF. CDR3 sequence (DNA): TGTGCCAGCAGCGCGCGACAGGGAGATGGCTACACCTTC. V and J are TRBV14 and TRBJ1-2; 7 bases match TRBD1. Germline-derived CDR1 and CDR2 are SGHDN and FVKESK. The CDR3 runs to 13 residues. Trimming cost V 5 bases and J 6 bases; bases outside gene matches: 6.

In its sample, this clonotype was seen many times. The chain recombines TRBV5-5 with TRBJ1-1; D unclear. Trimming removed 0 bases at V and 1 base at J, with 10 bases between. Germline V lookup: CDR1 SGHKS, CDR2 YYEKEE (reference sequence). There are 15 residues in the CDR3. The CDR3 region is CASSLGLAGNTEAFF. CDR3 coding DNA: TGTGCCAGCAGCTTGGGTTTGGCAGGGAACACTGAAGCTTTCTTT. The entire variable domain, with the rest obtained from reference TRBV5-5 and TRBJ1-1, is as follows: DAGVTQSPTHLIKTRGQQVTLRCSPISGHKSVSWYQQVLGQGPQFIFQYYEKEERGRGNFPDRFSARQFPNYSSELNVNALLLGDSALYLCASSLGLAGNTEAFFGQGTRLTVV.

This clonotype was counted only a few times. The CDR3 here is CASSSGKGANLPGYTF. CDR3 in DNA: TGTGCCAGCAGCTCTGGAAAGGGGGCGAACTTACCCGGCTACACCTTC. This sequence joins TRBV9 and TRBJ1-2, with 7 bases aligning to TRBD1. V lost 4 bases and J lost 8; bases outside the gene matches: 17. In germline, CDR1 is SGDLS, CDR2 YYNGEE. The CDR3 has 16 residues.

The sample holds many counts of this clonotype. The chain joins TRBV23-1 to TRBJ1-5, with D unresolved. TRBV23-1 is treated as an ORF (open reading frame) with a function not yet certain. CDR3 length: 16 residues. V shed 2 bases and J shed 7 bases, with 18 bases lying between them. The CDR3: CASSQIPSGDWQPQHF. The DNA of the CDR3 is TGCGCCAGCAGTCAAATCCCATCCGGTGATTGGCAGCCCCAGCATTTT.

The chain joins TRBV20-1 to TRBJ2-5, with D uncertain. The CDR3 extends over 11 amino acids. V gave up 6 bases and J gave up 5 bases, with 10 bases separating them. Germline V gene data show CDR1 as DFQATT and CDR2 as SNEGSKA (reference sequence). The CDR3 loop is CSARMRETQYF. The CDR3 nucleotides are TGCAGTGCCAGGATGAGGGAGACCCAGTACTTC.

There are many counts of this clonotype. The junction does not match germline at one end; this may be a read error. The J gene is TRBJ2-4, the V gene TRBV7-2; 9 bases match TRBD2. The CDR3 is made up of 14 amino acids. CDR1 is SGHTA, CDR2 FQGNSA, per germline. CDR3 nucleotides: TGTGCCAGCAGCGCGGGACTAGCCGAAAACATTCAGTACTTC. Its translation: CASSAGLAENIQYF.

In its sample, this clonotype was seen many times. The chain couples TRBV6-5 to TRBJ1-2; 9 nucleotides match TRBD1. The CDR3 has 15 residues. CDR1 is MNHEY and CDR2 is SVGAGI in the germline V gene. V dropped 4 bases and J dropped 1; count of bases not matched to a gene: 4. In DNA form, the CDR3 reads TGTGCCAGCAGTTGGGGACAGGGTTATAACTATGGCTACACCTTC. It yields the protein CASSWGQGYNYGYTF.

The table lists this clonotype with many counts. In nucleotides, the CDR3 is TGTGCCAGCAGCTTGGTTCTAGCGGGTGTTACCGGGGAGCTGTTTTTT. This translates into CASSLVLAGVTGELFF. This chain uses TRBV5-5 with TRBJ2-2, with 8 bases that match TRBD2. Germline CDR1 reads SGHKS; CDR2 reads YYEKEE (reference sequence). With 0 bases clipped from V and 5 bases from J, the junction kept 6 bases outside the gene matches. CDR3 length: 16 amino acids.

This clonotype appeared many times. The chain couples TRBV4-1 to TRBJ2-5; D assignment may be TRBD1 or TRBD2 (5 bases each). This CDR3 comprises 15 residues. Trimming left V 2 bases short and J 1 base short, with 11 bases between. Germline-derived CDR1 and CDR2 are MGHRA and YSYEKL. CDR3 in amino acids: CASSQNVGVQETQYF. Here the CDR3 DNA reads TGCGCCAGCAGCCAAAACGTGGGGGTCCAAGAGACCCAGTACTTC.